This record concerns one TCR beta chain sequence. The method was immunoSEQ multiplex PCR; TCRdb's version includes in-frame clones alone and lacks a portion of them. The sample consists of 70,000 to 95,000 clones, about 82% of them appearing once. The CDR3 runs to 18 residues. CDR1 and CDR2 (germline): SGHTA, FQGNSA. Trimming took 6 bases from V and 7 from J; bases not matched to a gene: 17. This sample stems from a study of blood T cell repertoires in COVID-19. J is TRBJ2-1 and V is TRBV7-2, with TRBD1 matching 11 bases. The source material was peripheral blood. This receptor was identified in a woman in her seventies with active or convalescent COVID-19. The CDR3 spells CASSYGTGGTFRTNEQFF. The CDR3 region has the DNA TGTGCCAGCAGTTATGGGACAGGGGGAACTTTCAGGACTAATGAGCAGTTCTTC.